This T cell receptor beta chain was sequenced for a study of T cells in localized non-small cell lung cancer. Trimming removed 6 bases from V and 13 bases from J, with 13 bases in between. The CDR3 has 11 residues. Germline V gene sequence: CDR1 MNHEY, CDR2 SVGAGI. Note on this clone: What it recognizes is unknown.

Points from the study as a whole: Of the top 100 tumor clones, median roughly 53 were in adjacent lung, 25 to 35 among its top 100. In the blood, greater T cell density corresponded to longer overall survival.

Repertoires were generated with immunoSEQ multiplex PCR, while TCRdb's copy carries only in-frame clones and drops some. This sample has some 130,000 clones, with around 92% found just once. The sequence came from a female donor of 60 years or more with stage I lung adenocarcinoma. The sequences come from peripheral blood, collected before any cancer treatment. This chain links TRBV6-5 with TRBJ2-1; the D gene could be TRBD1 or TRBD2 (5 bases each). The CDR3 loop is CASSGTGRQFF. CDR3 bases: TGTGCCAGCAGCGGGACGGGACGACAGTTCTTC.